Given below is one TCR beta chain in context. Germline V gene sequence: CDR1 MNHNY, CDR2 SVGAGI (reference sequence). Trimming shortened V by 5 bases and J by 4 bases, and 9 bases separated the two germline ends. The CDR3 is made up of 13 amino acids. These data originate in a study of glioma-infiltrating T cells after dendritic cell vaccination. Study overall: Samples are from glioblastoma patients in Phase I and II dendritic cell vaccine trials. Autologous tumor lysate was loaded overnight onto monocyte-derived dendritic cells grown less than 8 days with IL-4 and GM-CSF.

Time point indicated: after dendritic cell vaccination, including at tumor progression/relapse. PBMC sampling occurred before vaccination, two weeks after the third dose, and at progression. Input was around 1.9 ug genomic DNA, or all available if less. The table came from immunoSEQ multiplex PCR; TCRdb's copy has only in-frame clones and leaves some out. The table shows tens of thousands of clones, with around 83% occurring only once. This chain connects TRBV6-6 to TRBJ1-5; tentatively, D is TRBD1 (6 bases). Sample: blood, taken after dendritic cell vaccination. The source is a human donor with glioblastoma. The CDR3 DNA sequence: TGTGCCAGCAGTACGGGACAAAATCAGCCCCAGCATTTT. This sequence encodes CASSTGQNQPQHF.